These 9 T cell receptor beta chains were sequenced from one sample in a study of cytotoxic CD8 clonotypes in ibrutinib-treated CLL. The data were produced by immunoSEQ multiplex PCR, yet TCRdb's version contains in-frame clones alone and is incomplete. The table includes hundreds of thousands of clones, 70% detected once. The source material was PBMCs, sampled after 24 months of ibrutinib treatment. The source of these receptors is a human donor with chronic lymphocytic leukemia.

This chain links TRBV28 with TRBJ2-5; D unresolved. The CDR3 is 14 residues long. CDR1 MDHEN and CDR2 SYDVKM come from the germline V gene. Trimming left V 6 bases short and J 5 bases short, with 16 bases between. CDR3 amino acids: CASRSEALDETQYF. The CDR3 nucleotides read TGTGCCAGCAGGAGTGAGGCCCTGGACGAGACCCAGTACTTC.

This clone occurred many times. V and J are TRBV2 and TRBJ1-2, with a tentative D call TRBD1 (5 bases). Germline values: CDR1 SNHLY, CDR2 FYNNEI. This CDR3 has 12 amino acids. Trimming cost V 8 bases and J 1 base, with 8 bases left between them. The CDR3 loop is CASDSLNYGYTF. The CDR3 coding sequence is TGTGCCAGCGACAGCCTTAACTATGGCTACACCTTC.

This clone was seen more than once but under ten times. The rearrangement joins TRBV29-1 to TRBJ2-4; D uncertain. Trimming removed 6 bases from V and 6 bases from J, with 9 bases in between. Germline V lookup: CDR1 SQVTM, CDR2 ANQGSEA. The CDR3 is 11 residues long. CDR3 DNA: TGCAGCGTGGTACACAGAAACATTCAGTACTTC. Amino acids: CSVVHRNIQYF.

The chain carries TRBV13 and TRBJ1-4; 8 nucleotides align to TRBD1. Germline CDR1 and CDR2: PRHDT and FYEKMQ (reference sequence). The CDR3 is made up of 14 amino acids. V lost 3 bases and J lost 8; bases outside the gene matches: 5. In nucleotides, the CDR3 is TGTGCCAGCAGCTTCGGGACAGGCGGAGAAAAACTGTTTTTT. This gives the protein CASSFGTGGEKLFF. Full variable domain (outside the CDR3, taken from reference TRBV13 and TRBJ1-4): AAGVIQSPRHLIKEKRETATLKCYPIPRHDTVYWYQQGPGQDPQFLISFYEKMQSDKGSIPDRFSAQQFSDYHSELNMSSLELGDSALYFCASSFGTGGEKLFFGSGTQLSVL.

The chain combines TRBV6-5 with TRBJ2-7; D gene unclear. The germline gives CDR1 MNHEY, CDR2 SVGAGI. The CDR3 sequence is 13 residues long. Trimming cost V 4 bases and J 4 bases, with 11 bases left between them. CDR3 sequence reads: CASSSGDWYEQYF. DNA for the CDR3: TGTGCCAGCAGTTCAGGAGATTGGTACGAGCAGTACTTC.

This clone was counted between two and nine times. CDR3 coding DNA: TGTGCCAGCAGTGAATTTTCCCAGGGGGCCGTGGCCAAAAACATTCAGTACTTC. Amino acids: CASSEFSQGAVAKNIQYF. The chain joins TRBV2 to TRBJ2-4, with 8 bases that match TRBD1. CDR1 and CDR2 (germline): SNHLY, FYNNEI. CDR3 size: 18 residues. J was trimmed by 1 base and V by 2 bases; bases with no gene match: 10.

The chain is built from TRBV7-2 and TRBJ2-3; the D gene is possibly TRBD1 (5 bases). With 1 base removed from V and 0 bases from J, the gap between germline ends came to 8 bases. The CDR3 length is 15 residues. Germline V gives CDR1 SGHTA, CDR2 FQGNSA. CDR3 protein: CASSLGQFSTDTQYF. The CDR3 DNA reads TGTGCCAGCAGCTTAGGACAGTTTAGCACAGATACGCAGTATTTT.

This clone showed up just a few times. This sequence joins TRBV27 and TRBJ2-7, with 8 positions matching TRBD1. V lost 3 bases to trimming and J lost 5 bases; unmatched junction nucleotides: 3. This CDR3 region has 13 residues. Germline V gene data show CDR1 as MNHEY and CDR2 as SMNVEV (reference sequence). CDR3 protein: CASSLLTGDEQYF. The CDR3 bases are TGTGCCAGCAGTTTGCTGACAGGGGACGAGCAGTACTTC.

The chain employs TRBV11-3 and TRBJ1-2, with D perhaps matching TRBD1 (5 bases). The CDR3 is made up of 12 amino acids. With 5 bases removed from V and 6 bases from J, the gap between germline ends came to 10 bases. The germline V gene has CDR1 SGHNT and CDR2 YENEEA. CDR3 nucleotides: TGTGCCAGCAGCCTGACAGAGGATGGCTACACCTTC. Translated: CASSLTEDGYTF.